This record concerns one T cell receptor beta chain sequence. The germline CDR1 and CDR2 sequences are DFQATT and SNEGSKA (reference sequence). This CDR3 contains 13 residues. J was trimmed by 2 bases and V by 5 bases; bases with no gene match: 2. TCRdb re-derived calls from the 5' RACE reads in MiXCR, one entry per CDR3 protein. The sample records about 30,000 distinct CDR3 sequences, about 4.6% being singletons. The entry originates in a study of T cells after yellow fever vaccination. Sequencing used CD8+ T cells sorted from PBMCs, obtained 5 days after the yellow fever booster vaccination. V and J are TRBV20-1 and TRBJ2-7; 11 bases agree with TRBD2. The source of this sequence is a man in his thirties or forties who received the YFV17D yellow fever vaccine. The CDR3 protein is CSARSGRAYEQYF. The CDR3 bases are TGCAGTGCTCGTAGCGGGAGGGCCTACGAGCAGTACTTC.